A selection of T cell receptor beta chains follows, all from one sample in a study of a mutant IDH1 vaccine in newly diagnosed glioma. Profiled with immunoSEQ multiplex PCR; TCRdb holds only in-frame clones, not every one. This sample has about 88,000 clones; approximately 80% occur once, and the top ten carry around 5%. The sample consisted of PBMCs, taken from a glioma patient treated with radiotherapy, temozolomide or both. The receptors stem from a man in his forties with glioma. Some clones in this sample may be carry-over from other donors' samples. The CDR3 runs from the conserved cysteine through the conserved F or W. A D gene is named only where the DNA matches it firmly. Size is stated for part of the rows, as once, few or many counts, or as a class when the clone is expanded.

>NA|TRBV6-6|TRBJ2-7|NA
CASSPTTYSSYEQYF
TGTGCCAGCAGTCCGACGACTTATTCCTCCTACGAGCAGTACTTC
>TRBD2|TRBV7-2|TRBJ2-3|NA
CASSLAAGLDTQYF
TGTGCCAGCAGCTTAGCAGCGGGGTTAGATACGCAGTATTTT
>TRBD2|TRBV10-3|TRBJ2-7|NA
CAISDPSGVDEQYF
TGTGCCATCAGTGACCCTAGCGGGGTAGACGAGCAGTACTTC
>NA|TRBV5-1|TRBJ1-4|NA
CASKVGDNEKLFF
TGCGCCAGCAAGGTCGGAGATAATGAAAAACTGTTTTTT
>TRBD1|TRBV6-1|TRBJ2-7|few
CASSANTGAEQYF
TGTGCCAGCAGTGCAAACACAGGGGCCGAGCAGTACTTC
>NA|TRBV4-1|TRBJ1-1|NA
CASSHRWTGNTEAFF
TGCGCCAGCAGCCACAGGTGGACGGGGAACACTGAAGCTTTCTTT
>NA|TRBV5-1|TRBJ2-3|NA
CASSLGSYTDTQYF
TGCGCCAGCAGCTTGGGCAGCTACACAGATACGCAGTATTTT
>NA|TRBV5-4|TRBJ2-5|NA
CASSLNQGHQETQYF
TGTGCCAGCAGCCTGAACCAGGGCCACCAAGAGACCCAGTACTTC
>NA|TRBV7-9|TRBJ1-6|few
CASSSFTGNSPLHF
TGTGCCAGCAGCTCATTCACAGGGAATTCACCCCTCCACTTT
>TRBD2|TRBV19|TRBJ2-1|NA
CASLETSGGVNNEQFF
TGTGCCAGCTTAGAGACTAGCGGGGGGGTAAACAATGAGCAGTTCTTC
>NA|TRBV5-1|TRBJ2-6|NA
CASSLNLNSGANVLTF
TGCGCCAGCAGCTTGAATTTGAACTCTGGGGCCAACGTCCTGACTTTC
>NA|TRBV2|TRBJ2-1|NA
CASSRLREQFF
TGTGCCAGCAGTCGGCTAAGAGAGCAGTTCTTC
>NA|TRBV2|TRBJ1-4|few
CASSERGDGEKLFF
TGTGCCAGCAGTGAGCGGGGGGATGGGGAAAAACTGTTTTTT
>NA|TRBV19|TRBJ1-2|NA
CASSMTRGGAQGYTF
TGTGCCAGTAGTATGACGCGAGGGGGGGCGCAGGGCTACACCTTC
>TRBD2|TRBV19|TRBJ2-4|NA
CASSDSGILTTKNIQYF
TGTGCCAGTAGCGATAGCGGGATCCTGACCACCAAAAACATTCAGTACTTC
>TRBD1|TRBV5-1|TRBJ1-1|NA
CASSPRDSRIEAFF
TGCGCCAGCAGCCCCCGGGACAGCCGAATTGAAGCTTTCTTT
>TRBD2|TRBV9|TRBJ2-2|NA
CASRTGTSSTGELFF
TGTGCCAGCAGGACCGGGACTAGTTCCACCGGGGAGCTGTTTTTT
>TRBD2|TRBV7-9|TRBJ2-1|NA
CASSSTQRGDARKQFF
TGTGCCAGCAGCTCTACTCAGCGGGGGGACGCTCGAAAGCAGTTCTTC
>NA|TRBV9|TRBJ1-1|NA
CASSVAGWDTTGGTEAFF
TGTGCCAGCAGCGTAGCAGGCTGGGATACTACAGGTGGAACTGAAGCTTTCTTT
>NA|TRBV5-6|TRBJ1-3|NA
CASSLASGNTIYF
TGTGCCAGCAGCTTGGCATCTGGAAACACCATATATTTT
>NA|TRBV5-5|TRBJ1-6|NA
CASSLGGMVYNSPLHF
TGTGCCAGCAGTTTAGGTGGTATGGTCTATAATTCACCCCTCCACTTT
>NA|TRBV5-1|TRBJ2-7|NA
CASSQDVYEQYF
TGCGCCAGCAGCCAGGACGTCTACGAGCAGTACTTC